The next 30 T cell receptor beta chains were all read from a single sample in a study of blood T cell repertoires in COVID-19. Assay used: immunoSEQ multiplex PCR; TCRdb lists only in-frame clones, some missing. The repertoire has under 200,000 clones, more than 60% of them found once; the top ten carry 2.8%. Specimen: peripheral blood. Receptors were obtained from a man aged 65 to 79 with acute or convalescent COVID-19.

The chain has TRBV20-1 and TRBJ2-5, with D maybe TRBD2 (5 bases). This CDR3 is built from 11 residues. The V and J ends lost 3 bases and 7 bases respectively, with 9 bases between them. CDR1 is DFQATT and CDR2 is SNEGSKA in the germline V gene (reference sequence). CDR3 in DNA: TGCAGTGCTAGGGCCGGGGTGACCCAGTACTTC. Protein product: CSARAGVTQYF.

The genes are TRBV18 and TRBJ1-1; the D gene is possibly TRBD1 (5 bases). Trimming shortened V by 2 bases and J by 1 base, and 14 bases separated the two germline ends. Looked up from germline, CDR1 is KGHSH and CDR2 is LQKENI. The CDR3 spans 16 residues. The CDR3 is CASSPFAQQANTEAFF. In nucleotides, the CDR3 is TGTGCCAGCTCACCATTTGCACAACAGGCGAACACTGAAGCTTTCTTT.

The rearrangement uses TRBV5-1 and TRBJ2-1; 9 nucleotides align to TRBD2. This CDR3 has 13 amino acids. J gave up 8 bases and V 8 bases, and 8 bases lay outside the gene matches. Germline V CDR1 and CDR2: SGHRS, YFSETQ. The chain's CDR3 is CASNVAGAYEQFF. The CDR3 DNA sequence: TGCGCCAGTAACGTAGCGGGAGCTTATGAGCAGTTCTTC. The variable domain in full, with the rest retrieved from reference TRBV5-1 and TRBJ2-1, is KAGVTQTPRYLIKTRGQQVTLSCSPISGHRSVSWYQQTPGQGLQFLFEYFSETQRNKGNFPGRFSGRQFSNSRSEMNVSTLELGDSALYLCASNVAGAYEQFFGPGTRLTVL.

On this clone itself: Other DNA sequences of this sample code for an identical CDR3. The V and J genes are TRBV2 and TRBJ1-1, with a weak D call TRBD1 (5 bases). CDR3 length: 13 residues. Trimming shortened V by 4 bases and J by 1 base, and 7 bases separated the two germline ends. CDR1 and CDR2 from the germline V gene are SNHLY and FYNNEI. CDR3 nucleotides: TGTGCCAGCAGTGGCCAGGGGAACACTGAAGCTTTCTTT. Amino acids: CASSGQGNTEAFF.

The V gene is TRBV6-5, the J gene TRBJ1-1; D might be TRBD1 (5 bases). The length of the CDR3 is 13 residues. The germline V and J ends were trimmed by 7 bases and 0 bases, with 9 bases remaining between them. CDR1 and CDR2 from the germline V gene are MNHEY and SVGAGI. For the CDR3, the DNA is TGTGCCAGCACGGGCAGGGTGAACACTGAAGCTTTCTTT. Translating it yields CASTGRVNTEAFF.

This clone was seen many times. CDR3 sequence: CASSQDDGGAGDTQYF. CDR3 nucleotide sequence: TGTGCCAGCAGCCAAGATGACGGGGGGGCAGGAGATACGCAGTATTTT. The chain links TRBV3-1 (or the pseudogene TRBV3-2) to TRBJ2-3; 8 nucleotides align to TRBD2. Germline CDR1 and CDR2: LGHDT and YNNKEL (reference sequence). The ends lost 0 bases at V and 5 bases at J; junction bases unmatched: 7. The CDR3 length is 16 residues.

The J gene is TRBJ2-3, the V gene TRBV4-2, with 11 bases lining up with TRBD2. The CDR3 runs 18 residues. The germline gives CDR1 LGHNA, CDR2 YNFKEQ. J was trimmed by 5 bases and V by 0 bases; bases with no gene match: 10. The CDR3 loop is CASSQDHRLAGILDTQYF. The CDR3 coding sequence is TGTGCCAGCAGCCAAGATCACCGACTAGCGGGAATCTTAGATACGCAGTATTTT.

V usage is TRBV7-8 and J usage is TRBJ2-3; TRBD1 might be the D (5 bases). The CDR3 is made up of 17 amino acids. In germline, CDR1 is SGHVS, CDR2 FQNEAQ. V was trimmed by 0 bases and J by 2 bases, leaving 15 bases between them. The CDR3 bases are TGTGCCAGCAGCTTAGCGCTTGAGACAGTCACCACAGATACGCAGTATTTT. It codes for CASSLALETVTTDTQYF.

The CDR3 DNA reads as TGCGCCAGCAGCTTGGCCGGCGGGAAAAACATTCAGTACTTC. It codes for CASSLAGGKNIQYF. The chain uses TRBV5-1 and TRBJ2-4, with D possibly being TRBD2 (5 bases). This CDR3 comprises 14 residues. Trimming pared 0 bases from V and 4 bases from J, leaving 8 bases between. Germline V gives CDR1 SGHRS, CDR2 YFSETQ. The full variable domain, rest sourced from reference TRBV5-1 and TRBJ2-4, is KAGVTQTPRYLIKTRGQQVTLSCSPISGHRSVSWYQQTPGQGLQFLFEYFSETQRNKGNFPGRFSGRQFSNSRSEMNVSTLELGDSALYLCASSLAGGKNIQYFGAGTRLSVL.

This chain links TRBV19 with TRBJ1-2; 9 bases map to TRBD1. Germline V gene lookup returns CDR1 LNHDA and CDR2 SQIVND (reference sequence). This CDR3 spans 14 amino acids. With V trimmed by 6 bases and J by 7 bases, 9 bases remained unmatched. In nucleotides, the CDR3 is TGTGCCAGTAGGGCGGGACAGGGCTCTTCTGGCTACACCTTC. This encodes CASRAGQGSSGYTF.

This clone occurred many times. The chain employs TRBV7-8 and TRBJ2-2; D is perhaps TRBD1 (6 bases). The V end was cut by 5 bases, the J end by 5 bases, with 12 bases between. The V gene's germline CDR1 is SGHVS and CDR2 FQNEAQ. This CDR3 comprises 14 residues. The CDR3 loop reads CASSTSGVTGELFF. CDR3 DNA: TGTGCCAGCAGCACCTCAGGGGTAACCGGGGAGCTGTTTTTT.

The chain recombines TRBV2 with TRBJ2-5; 12 bases align to TRBD1. The trim removed 6 bases at V and 5 bases at J, leaving 10 bases unmatched. This CDR3 comprises 16 residues. CDR1 is SNHLY, CDR2 FYNNEI, per germline. CDR3 in amino acids: CASSDGTGGARETQYF. The CDR3 DNA reads TGTGCCAGCAGCGATGGGACAGGGGGCGCGAGGGAGACCCAGTACTTC.

In its sample, this clone was seen a few times. V is TRBV11-3 and J is TRBJ2-2, with TRBD2 identical over 8 bases. Germline CDR1 is SGHNT and CDR2 is YENEEA. The V and J ends lost 3 bases and 3 bases, in that order; junction bases with no gene match: 3. The CDR3 spans 15 residues. CDR3 in DNA: TGTGCCAGCAGCTTGGCTAGCGGGTACACCGGGGAGCTGTTTTTT. It specifies CASSLASGYTGELFF.

V and J are TRBV3-1 (or the pseudogene TRBV3-2) and TRBJ2-7, with 12 bases matching TRBD2. V shed 0 bases and J 5 bases; nucleotides not matched to a gene: 5. The CDR3 is 16 amino acids. Germline V CDR1 and CDR2: LGHDT, YNNKEL (reference sequence). Here the CDR3 reads CASSQDRLAGVDEQYF. As DNA, the CDR3 is TGTGCCAGCAGCCAAGACCGACTAGCGGGAGTCGACGAGCAGTACTTC.

The CDR3 DNA follows: TGTGCCAGCTCACCATACAGAGAGAACACTGAAGCTTTCTTT. Residues: CASSPYRENTEAFF. This chain joins TRBV18 and TRBJ1-1, with D unclear. Germline V gene sequence: CDR1 KGHSH, CDR2 LQKENI. The CDR3 has 14 residues. Trimming cost V 2 bases and J 1 base, with 8 bases left between them.

The table lists this clone with a few counts. This rearrangement joins TRBV7-2 to TRBJ1-2; TRBD1 matches 7 bases. The CDR3 covers 15 residues. J lost 7 bases, V lost 0 bases, and 8 bases had no gene match. Germline CDR1 SGHTA, CDR2 FQGNSA. The CDR3 DNA follows: TGTGCCAGCAGCTTAGCGCTCACAGGGGTGTTTGGCTACACCTTC. Protein: CASSLALTGVFGYTF.

V is TRBV7-9 and J is TRBJ1-2; TRBD1 is a possible D gene (6 bases). The CDR3 spans 14 residues. The germline V and J ends were trimmed by 3 bases and 4 bases, with 12 bases remaining between them. Germline V CDR1 and CDR2: SEHNR, FQNEAQ (reference sequence). DNA of the CDR3: TGTGCCAGCAGCTTGGACAGTGAAATCTATGGCTACACCTTC. Translation gives CASSLDSEIYGYTF.

V gene TRBV28 combines with J gene TRBJ2-7, with TRBD2 matching over 11 bases. The CDR3 sequence is 16 residues long. Germline values: CDR1 MDHEN, CDR2 SYDVKM. The junction had 9 bases not matched to a gene; V was cut back by 6 bases and J by 2 bases. CDR3: CASSQLAGVVPYEQYF. CDR3 nucleotides: TGTGCCAGCAGCCAACTAGCGGGAGTTGTACCCTACGAGCAGTACTTC.

The CDR3 bases are TGTGCCAGTAGTATCGGTACAACTAATGAAAAACTGTTTTTT. It yields the protein CASSIGTTNEKLFF. This chain links TRBV19 with TRBJ1-4; no clear D. Trimming pared 3 bases from V and 0 bases from J, leaving 5 bases between. Germline values: CDR1 LNHDA, CDR2 SQIVND (reference sequence). The CDR3 has 14 amino acids.

This clone was seen more than once but under ten times. The chain couples TRBV7-2 to TRBJ2-7, with TRBD1 matching over 7 bases. Per the germline V gene, CDR1 is SGHTA and CDR2 is FQGNSA. V trimming: 5 bases; J trimming: 0 bases; junction bases outside the gene matches: 10. The CDR3 runs 16 residues. As DNA, the CDR3 is TGTGCCAGCAGCCCCCATACAGGGGCAACCTCCTACGAGCAGTACTTC. It translates to CASSPHTGATSYEQYF. Combining the CDR3 with reference TRBV7-2 and TRBJ2-7 gives the whole variable domain GAGVSQSPSNKVTEKGKDVELRCDPISGHTALYWYRQSLGQGLEFLIYFQGNSAPDKSGLPSDRFSAERTGGSVSTLTIQRTQQEDSAVYLCASSPHTGATSYEQYFGPGTRLTVT.

The chain uses TRBV12-3 or TRBV12-4 and TRBJ2-1; D is uncertain. V was pared by 6 bases and J by 10 bases, with 10 bases between. The CDR3 is 11 amino acids. The CDR3 sequence: CASSLQMEQFF. CDR3 nucleotide sequence: TGTGCCAGCAGCTTACAGATGGAGCAGTTCTTC.

V gene TRBV5-1 combines with J gene TRBJ2-3; no definite D call. The V end was cut by 0 bases, the J end by 0 bases, with 8 bases between. Germline V gene lookup returns CDR1 SGHRS and CDR2 YFSETQ. CDR3 length equals 15 residues. CDR3 in DNA: TGCGCCAGCAGCTTGGTACCAGAAAGCACAGATACGCAGTATTTT. Translated, it gives CASSLVPESTDTQYF.

The V gene is TRBV7-9, the J gene TRBJ1-2, with 10 bases fitting TRBD1. This CDR3 has 14 residues. Germline V gene data show CDR1 as SEHNR and CDR2 as FQNEAQ (reference sequence). V lost 3 bases, J lost 4 bases, and 2 bases stayed unmatched. The chain's CDR3 is CASSLGQGTYGYTF. In DNA form, the CDR3 reads TGTGCCAGCAGCTTGGGACAGGGGACCTATGGCTACACCTTC. Based on the CDR3 plus reference TRBV7-9 and TRBJ1-2, the full variable domain is DTGVSQNPRHKITKRGQNVTFRCDPISEHNRLYWYRQTLGQGPEFLTYFQNEAQLEKSRLLSDRFSAERPKGSFSTLEIQRTEQGDSAMYLCASSLGQGTYGYTFGSGTRLTVV.

This sequence joins TRBV15 and TRBJ2-3; D might be TRBD1 (5 bases). CDR1 is LNHNV and CDR2 is YYDKDF in the germline V gene (reference sequence). The CDR3 totals 16 residues. The germline V and J ends were trimmed by 1 base and 4 bases, with 15 bases remaining between them. CDR3 in DNA: TGTGCCACCAGCAGAGTTACGCAGGGTCGTGCAGATACGCAGTATTTT. It specifies CATSRVTQGRADTQYF.

V gene TRBV5-4 combines with J gene TRBJ2-7; D is uncertain. Trimming removed 0 bases at V and 0 bases at J, with 7 bases between. CDR1 is SGHNT and CDR2 is YYREEE in the germline V gene (reference sequence). CDR3 length: 14 residues. CDR3 DNA: TGTGCCAGCAGCTTGGATACTCACTCCTACGAGCAGTACTTC. Amino acids: CASSLDTHSYEQYF.

This chain joins TRBV27 and TRBJ2-2; possibly TRBD2 for D (5 bases). Germline loops: CDR1 MNHEY, CDR2 SMNVEV (reference sequence). V dropped 2 bases and J dropped 7 bases, with 11 bases sitting between them. The CDR3 spans 14 residues. In DNA, the CDR3 is TGTGCCAGCAGTTTACGGCTAGCAAGCGGGGAGCTGTTTTTT. Its protein product is CASSLRLASGELFF.

The gene calls are TRBV13 and TRBJ1-1, with D perhaps TRBD1 (5 bases). Germline CDR1 PRHDT, CDR2 FYEKMQ (reference sequence). Trimming removed 5 bases at V and 5 bases at J, with 15 bases between. The CDR3 spans 14 residues. The CDR3 DNA reads as TGTGCCAGCAGCAGGGACTTTGGGAGGACTGAAGCTTTCTTT. It yields the protein CASSRDFGRTEAFF.

The V gene is TRBV19, the J gene TRBJ1-5; 10 bases map to TRBD1. The CDR3 spans 17 residues. J lost 6 bases, V lost 1 base, and 9 bases had no gene match. Germline V lookup: CDR1 LNHDA, CDR2 SQIVND (reference sequence). The CDR3 DNA reads as TGTGCCAGTAGTATAGCCCGAGACAGGGGGCCCGGTCAGCCCCAGCATTTT. This translates into CASSIARDRGPGQPQHF.

This clone was counted between two and nine times. Within the sample, other DNA sequences also encode this same CDR3. The V and J genes are TRBV5-1 and TRBJ2-5, with D possibly TRBD1 on 6 matching bases. This CDR3 is built from 13 residues. Trimming removed 3 bases from V and 2 bases from J, with 8 bases in between. Germline CDR1 and CDR2: SGHRS and YFSETQ. This chain's CDR3 is CASSSGQQETQYF. The CDR3 DNA reads TGCGCCAGCAGCTCTGGACAGCAAGAGACCCAGTACTTC.

This clone was picked up one time. This chain joins TRBV5-1 and TRBJ1-6; 8 bases map to TRBD1. In germline, CDR1 is SGHRS, CDR2 YFSETQ. The CDR3 consists of 14 residues. J lost 10 bases, V lost 4 bases, and 7 bases had no gene match. CDR3 amino acids: CASSIDRGSSPLHF. CDR3 in DNA: TGCGCCAGCAGCATTGACAGGGGTTCGTCACCCCTCCACTTT.